This entry lists 21 T cell receptor beta chains sequenced from one sample in a study of T-cell reconstitution after alpha-beta-depleted transplantation in children (dated by TCRdb to about 2016). Library generation was performed with PCR. The run used an Illumina HiSeq 2500. To normalize quantification of the TCRbeta repertoire, the TCR libraries were built with molecular barcoding that relied on unique molecular identifiers. TCRdb reran the public reads through fastp at Q25 and MiXCR, keeping productive beta chains. Identical CDR3 proteins give one entry, which carries the most common genes and DNA. In this sample the table shows approximately 350,000 distinct CDR3 sequences, approximately 12% of which occur a single time. The ten largest clones add up to 3.5% to 4.5% of the sample. The material was PBMCs, obtained from the stem cell graft. The receptors here all came from a human donor who donated a stem cell graft to a child with Fanconi anemia.

This clonotype was seen repeatedly, ten times or more. V and J are TRBV7-8 and TRBJ2-7, with D perhaps matching TRBD2 (6 bases). The length of the CDR3 is 15 residues. Trimming removed 2 bases at V and 3 bases at J, with 14 bases between. Looked up from germline, CDR1 is SGHVS and CDR2 is FQNEAQ. CDR3 coding DNA: TGTGCCAGCAGCTTACGTCGGGACTTCGGCTACGAGCAGTACTTC. It yields the protein CASSLRRDFGYEQYF.

V gene TRBV6-5 combines with J gene TRBJ2-2; possibly TRBD1 or TRBD2 for D (5 bases each). The ends were cut back, 3 bases at V and 0 bases at J, with 14 bases in the middle. This CDR3 is built from 17 residues. The V gene's germline CDR1 is MNHEY and CDR2 SVGAGI. Here the CDR3 reads CASSYRPGTANTGELFF. CDR3 bases: TGTGCCAGCAGTTATAGGCCCGGGACGGCGAACACCGGGGAGCTGTTTTTT.

Many counts were recorded for this clonotype. The chain recombines TRBV6-2 or TRBV6-3 with TRBJ1-1, with a tentative D call TRBD1 (6 bases). This CDR3 is 14 amino acids long. V was cut by 4 bases and J by 3 bases, with 12 bases left in between. CDR1 MNHEY and CDR2 SVGEGT come from the germline V gene. CDR3 residues: CASSLEQGYTEAFF. In DNA form, the CDR3 reads TGTGCCAGCAGTTTAGAACAGGGATACACTGAAGCTTTCTTT.

This clonotype rates as medium-sized. The V gene is TRBV6-4, the J gene TRBJ2-1; D perhaps matches TRBD2 (5 bases). Trimming shortened V by 6 bases and J by 5 bases, and 11 bases separated the two germline ends. The CDR3 is 13 amino acids. Germline lookup yields CDR1 MRHNA and CDR2 SNTAGT. CDR3 protein: CASSYEGNNEQFF. CDR3 DNA: TGTGCCAGCAGCTATGAGGGTAACAATGAGCAGTTCTTC.

This clonotype occurred many times. The V call is TRBV28, the J call TRBJ2-1; D possibly corresponds to TRBD1 (6 bases). Germline lookup yields CDR1 MDHEN and CDR2 SYDVKM. Deletions cut 5 bases from V and 3 bases from J, with 14 bases between. The CDR3 is made up of 15 amino acids. CDR3 in amino acids: CASSPQGLGYNEQFF. The DNA of the CDR3 is TGTGCCAGCAGTCCTCAGGGGCTTGGCTACAATGAGCAGTTCTTC.

The CDR3 DNA reads TGCGCCAGCAGCCAAGAAGAGGGTAGTAAAGCTTTCTTT. This gives the protein CASSQEEGSKAFF. The genes are TRBV4-3 and TRBJ1-1; no clear D. Germline V gives CDR1 LGHNA, CDR2 YSLEER. V dropped 0 bases and J dropped 9 bases, with 11 bases sitting between them. The CDR3 is made up of 13 amino acids.

This clonotype was observed at least ten times. The chain links TRBV29-1 to TRBJ2-1, with D hard to call. Trimming left V 7 bases short and J 3 bases short, with 10 bases between. The CDR3 has 12 amino acids. Germline values: CDR1 SQVTM, CDR2 ANQGSEA. CDR3 DNA sequence: TGCAGCGCATCACCGGGCTACAATGAGCAGTTCTTC. Translation gives CSASPGYNEQFF.

The chain couples TRBV13 to TRBJ2-5; D is tentatively TRBD1 or TRBD2 (5 bases each). Germline V lookup: CDR1 PRHDT, CDR2 FYEKMQ (reference sequence). V gave up 2 bases and J gave up 2 bases, with 18 bases separating them. The CDR3 is 17 amino acids. CDR3 in DNA: TGTGCCAGCAGCTTATGGGCAGGGAGTTTTAGGCAAGAGACCCAGTACTTC. This translates into CASSLWAGSFRQETQYF.

This chain links TRBV7-2 with TRBJ2-2; TRBD1 might be the D (5 bases). The CDR3 is made up of 16 amino acids. V lost 2 bases, J lost 0 bases, and 10 bases lay in between. Germline loops: CDR1 SGHTA, CDR2 FQGNSA. The CDR3 region has the DNA TGTGCCAGCAGCTTATCAGGGCAGCCGAACACCGGGGAGCTGTTTTTT. Protein: CASSLSGQPNTGELFF.

The CDR3 coding sequence is TGTGCCAGCAGCCCCGGGACAGGGGAAGGTGAGCAGTTCTTC. It is translated as CASSPGTGEGEQFF. The chain has TRBV7-3 and TRBJ2-1; 10 positions agree with TRBD1. The germline gives CDR1 SGHTA, CDR2 FQGTGA. The V segment lost 5 bases and the J segment 9 bases; nucleotides outside the gene matches: 7. This CDR3 is 14 amino acids long.

This clonotype occurred many times. The chain carries TRBV6-1 and TRBJ2-7; perhaps D is TRBD1 or TRBD2 (8 bases each). Trimming cost V 6 bases and J 4 bases, with 22 bases left between them. CDR1 and CDR2 (germline): MNHNS, SASEGT. The CDR3 extends over 16 amino acids. The CDR3, as DNA: TGTGCCAGCAGCCCGACGGGAGGGACAGGAACTTACGAGCAGTACGTC. Translating it yields CASSPTGGTGTYEQYV.

This rearrangement joins TRBV12-3 or TRBV12-4 to TRBJ1-2; 9 bases agree with TRBD1. Trimming at V came to 3 bases and at J to 8 bases, leaving 22 bases not matched to a gene. This CDR3 comprises 19 residues. For the CDR3, the DNA is TGTGCCAGCAGTTTGAATCCGGGACAGGGAATGTTAACGGCGAGAGGCTACACCTTC. Amino acids: CASSLNPGQGMLTARGYTF.

A note on this clonotype: The CDR3 does not end in the conserved phenylalanine or tryptophan, so this is likely a read error. No DNA is shown, since the ends of the CDR3 on it are uncertain; the CDR3 is the one TCRdb lists. The chain couples TRBV20-1 to TRBJ1-2; the tabulated D call, TRBD1, remains unverified against the DNA. Germline lookup yields CDR1 DFQATT and CDR2 SNEGSKA (reference sequence). Both ends counted, the CDR3 spans 10 residues. CDR3 residues: CSARVGMDSQ.

This clonotype has a handful of counts. This sequence joins TRBV7-2 and TRBJ1-2; D might be TRBD1 (5 bases). The germline V gene encodes CDR1 SGHTA and CDR2 FQGNSA. The length of the CDR3 is 13 residues. With 2 bases removed from V and 7 bases from J, the gap between germline ends came to 11 bases. The CDR3: CASSLLSGGGYTF. CDR3 sequence (DNA): TGTGCCAGCAGCTTATTATCTGGGGGTGGCTACACCTTC.

V gene TRBV20-1 combines with J gene TRBJ1-5; the D gene is possibly TRBD1 (6 bases). The germline V and J ends were trimmed by 6 bases and 5 bases, with 20 bases remaining between them. Germline CDR1 reads DFQATT; CDR2 reads SNEGSKA (reference sequence). CDR3 size: 15 residues. This chain's CDR3 is CSASAGTRAYQPQHF. CDR3 DNA: TGCAGTGCCTCCGCCGGGACAAGGGCTTATCAGCCCCAGCATTTT.

In the case of this clonotype: Mismatch with germline at one junction end may stem from a read error. V and J are TRBV3-1 and TRBJ1-1; D ambiguous. The CDR3 has 18 residues. Germline CDR1 reads LGHDT; CDR2 reads YNNKEL (reference sequence). The CDR3 loop reads CASRQAAGPRRPNTEAFF. CDR3 coding DNA: TGTGCCAGCAGACAAGCAGCCGGGCCGCGGCGGCCGAACACTGAAGCTTTCTTT.

The table lists this clonotype with a few counts. The V and J genes are TRBV5-1 and TRBJ1-1; D is perhaps TRBD1 (6 bases). Trimming removed 4 bases from V and 7 bases from J, with 14 bases in between. Germline-derived CDR1 and CDR2 are SGHRS and YFSETQ. This CDR3 is 13 amino acids long. The CDR3 is CASSREGVNEAFF. CDR3 nucleotides: TGCGCCAGCAGCAGGGAGGGGGTGAATGAAGCTTTCTTT.

This clonotype was counted ten times or more. V is TRBV7-9 and J is TRBJ1-1; no clear D gene. CDR3 length: 16 amino acids. Trimming stripped 2 bases from V and 11 bases from J, with 24 bases between. Germline values: CDR1 SEHNR, CDR2 FQNEAQ (reference sequence). CDR3 in DNA: TGTGCCAGCAGCTTACCCCTTGCTCGCCACGCATCTGCCGCTTTCTTT. It yields the protein CASSLPLARHASAAFF.

The chain carries TRBV7-9 and TRBJ1-1; maybe TRBD1 (6 bases). Trimming left V 8 bases short and J 7 bases short, with 17 bases between. CDR1 SEHNR and CDR2 FQNEAQ come from the germline V gene (reference sequence). The CDR3 is 13 residues long. As DNA, the CDR3 is TGTGCCAGCGGCCCAGACAGGACTAATGAAGCTTTCTTT. Translation: CASGPDRTNEAFF.

This clonotype was detected ten times or more. The rearrangement links TRBV5-1 to TRBJ1-1; tentative D call: TRBD1 (5 bases). CDR1 and CDR2 (germline): SGHRS, YFSETQ. The CDR3 totals 15 residues. Trimming took 0 bases from V and 5 from J, leaving 14 bases between them. The CDR3 DNA follows: TGCGCCAGCAGCTTGGGCCCAGGGATAAGTACTGAAGCTTTCTTT. This translates into CASSLGPGISTEAFF.

This clonotype has only a few counts. V and J are TRBV4-3 and TRBJ2-1; D remains unclear. Germline CDR1 reads LGHNA; CDR2 reads YSLEER. Between the trimmed V and J ends, which lost 1 base and 4 bases, there was a span of 11 bases. The CDR3 totals 15 residues. CDR3 region: CASSQGALGYNEQFF. The DNA for the CDR3 is TGCGCCAGCAGCCAAGGGGCGTTGGGGTACAATGAGCAGTTCTTC.